The T cell receptor (beta chain) under discussion was sequenced for a study of blood T cell repertoires in COVID-19. The repertoire was sequenced with immunoSEQ multiplex PCR; TCRdb's copy has only in-frame clones and lacks some. The sample lists hundreds of thousands of clones, 86% occurring once. Trimming stripped 4 bases from V and 6 bases from J, with 15 bases between. The CDR3 spans 14 residues. Germline V gives CDR1 LGHDT, CDR2 YNNKEL (reference sequence). Sequenced input: peripheral blood. This clonotype was sampled from a woman aged 25 to 45 with active or convalescent COVID-19. J is TRBJ1-1 and V is TRBV3-1 (or the pseudogene TRBV3-2); D is possibly TRBD1 (5 bases). The CDR3 spells CASSLGRGSPEAFF. The DNA for the CDR3 is TGTGCCAGCAGCCTAGGCCGGGGGAGCCCTGAAGCTTTCTTT.